This is a list of T cell receptor beta chains from one sample in a study of T cell responses to AZD1222 COVID-19 vaccine. Clones were read by immunoSEQ multiplex PCR, and TCRdb kept only the in-frame ones, dropping some. The data hold 100,000 to 150,000 clones, with around 94% observed a single time. The sequenced sample was peripheral blood, obtained on day 0 of AZD1222 vaccination. The source is an adult in good health. Each CDR3 is given with its conserved first and last residue. The D gene is left open where the match is weak. Rows may omit the clone size; those that give it use once, few, many or a size class.

v_gene	abundance	len	j_gene	d_gene	CDR3aa	CDR3nt
TRBV28	.	12	TRBJ1-2	.	CASSLGTHGYTF	TGTGCCAGCAGTTTAGGGACGCATGGCTACACCTTC
TRBV4-3	.	15	TRBJ1-5	.	CASSQDRTGNQPQHF	TGCGCCAGCAGCCAAGATAGGACAGGCAATCAGCCCCAGCATTTT
TRBV27	once	17	TRBJ2-3	.	CASSLYPPLVSTDTQYF	TGTGCCAGCAGTTTATACCCTCCGCTAGTGAGCACAGATACGCAGTATTTT
TRBV10-3	.	14	TRBJ1-5	TRBD1	CATKDRGKDQPQHF	TGTGCCACAAAGGACAGGGGGAAGGATCAGCCCCAGCATTTT
TRBV2	.	15	TRBJ2-2	TRBD2	CASSGNRLAAGELFF	TGTGCCAGCAGTGGCAATAGACTAGCCGCCGGGGAGCTGTTTTTT
TRBV29-1	.	13	TRBJ2-7	TRBD1	CSVLGQVTYEQYF	TGCAGCGTTTTAGGACAGGTAACCTACGAGCAGTACTTC
TRBV30	.	14	TRBJ2-7	.	CAWSGQQGRYEQYF	TGTGCCTGGAGCGGGCAACAGGGTAGATACGAGCAGTACTTC
TRBV6-1	few	16	TRBJ2-3	.	CASSERERPSTDTQYF	TGTGCCAGCAGTGAAAGGGAGCGGCCTAGCACAGATACGCAGTATTTT
TRBV30	.	13	TRBJ1-1	TRBD1	CAWRGEGATEAFF	TGTGCCTGGAGAGGGGAGGGGGCAACTGAAGCTTTCTTT
TRBV6-1	.	15	TRBJ1-1	.	CASSEEGQQNTEAFF	TGTGCCAGCAGTGAAGAGGGACAACAGAACACTGAAGCTTTCTTT
TRBV5-1	.	17	TRBJ1-2	TRBD1	CASRSGQGVSLRDGYTF	TGCGCCAGCAGAAGTGGACAGGGGGTGTCCCTAAGGGATGGCTACACCTTC
TRBV11-2	.	15	TRBJ1-5	.	CASSLGVSLEQPQHF	TGTGCCAGCAGCTTAGGGGTCAGCCTCGAACAGCCCCAGCATTTT
TRBV6-5	.	14	TRBJ1-1	TRBD1	CASSPDRGNTEAFF	TGTGCCAGCAGTCCGGACAGGGGGAACACTGAAGCTTTCTTT
TRBV30	once	20	TRBJ2-7	.	CAWSVSPLSPTLFLSYEQYF	TGTGCCTGGAGTGTAAGCCCCCTAAGCCCTACTTTGTTCCTCTCCTACGAGCAGTACTTC
TRBV7-2	.	14	TRBJ2-2	.	CASSLFGGDGELFF	TGTGCCAGCAGCTTATTCGGGGGTGACGGGGAGCTGTTTTTT
TRBV3-1/TRBV3-2	.	14	TRBJ2-3	.	CASSRLDSTDTQYF	TGTGCCAGCAGCCGACTAGACAGCACAGATACGCAGTATTTT
TRBV28	.	15	TRBJ1-1	.	CASARTALVNTEAFF	TGTGCCAGCGCCCGGACAGCTCTTGTAAACACTGAAGCTTTCTTT